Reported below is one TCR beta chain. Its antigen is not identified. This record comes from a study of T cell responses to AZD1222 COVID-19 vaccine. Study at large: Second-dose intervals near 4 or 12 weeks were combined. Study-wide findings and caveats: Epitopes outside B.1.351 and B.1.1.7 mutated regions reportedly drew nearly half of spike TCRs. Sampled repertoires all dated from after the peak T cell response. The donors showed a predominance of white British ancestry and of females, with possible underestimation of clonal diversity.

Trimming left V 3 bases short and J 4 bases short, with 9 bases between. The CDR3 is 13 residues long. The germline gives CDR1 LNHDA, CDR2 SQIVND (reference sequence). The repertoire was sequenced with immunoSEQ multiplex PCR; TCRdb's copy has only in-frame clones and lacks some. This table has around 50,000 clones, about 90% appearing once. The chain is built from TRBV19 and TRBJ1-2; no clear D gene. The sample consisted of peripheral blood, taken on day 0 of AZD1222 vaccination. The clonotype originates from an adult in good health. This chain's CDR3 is CASSITGTYGYTF. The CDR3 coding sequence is TGTGCCAGTAGTATTACGGGCACCTATGGCTACACCTTC.